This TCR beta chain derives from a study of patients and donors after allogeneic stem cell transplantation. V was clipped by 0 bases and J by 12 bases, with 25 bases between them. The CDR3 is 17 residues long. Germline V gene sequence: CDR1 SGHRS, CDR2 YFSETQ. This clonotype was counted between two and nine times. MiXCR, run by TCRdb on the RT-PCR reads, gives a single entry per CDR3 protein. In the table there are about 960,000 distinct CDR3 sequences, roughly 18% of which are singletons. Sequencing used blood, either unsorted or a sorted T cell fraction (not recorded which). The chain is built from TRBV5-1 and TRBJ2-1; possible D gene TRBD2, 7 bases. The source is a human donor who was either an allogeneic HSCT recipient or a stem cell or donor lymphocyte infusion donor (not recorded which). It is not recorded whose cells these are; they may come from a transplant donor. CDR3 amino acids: CASSLVAGDGTKSVQFF. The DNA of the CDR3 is TGCGCCAGCAGCTTGGTTGCGGGGGACGGGACAAAAAGTGTGCAGTTCTTC.